These T cell receptor beta chains were read from a single sample in a study of T cells after yellow fever vaccination. MiXCR, applied by TCRdb to the 5' RACE reads, yields one record per CDR3 protein. In the table there are about 50,000 distinct CDR3 sequences, roughly 7.3% of which are singletons. Sequenced material: CD8+ T cells sorted from PBMCs, taken roughly 14 days after the first yellow fever vaccination. These receptors were collected from a man younger than 30 who received the YFV17D yellow fever vaccine. CDR3s leave out the opening cysteine and the closing phenylalanine or tryptophan. Fields, in order: V gene, J gene, CDR3 protein.

V gene: TRBV7-2; J gene: TRBJ2-7; CDR3 protein: ASTRGLPGNEQY
V gene: TRBV11-1; J gene: TRBJ2-5; CDR3 protein: ASSLVVAGGRYQETQY
V gene: TRBV28; J gene: TRBJ2-3; CDR3 protein: ASSFPDSTDTQY
V gene: TRBV4-3; J gene: TRBJ2-3; CDR3 protein: ASSQDRGGGYTQY
V gene: TRBV21-1; J gene: TRBJ2-3; CDR3 protein: ASSKTDRGGRDTQY
V gene: TRBV20-1; J gene: TRBJ2-1; CDR3 protein: SASRPTYNEQF
V gene: TRBV6-5; J gene: TRBJ1-3; CDR3 protein: ASSYSRNSGNTIY
V gene: TRBV29-1; J gene: TRBJ2-7; CDR3 protein: SATEGGNYEQY
V gene: TRBV7-6; J gene: TRBJ2-5; CDR3 protein: ASSLATSPAETQY
V gene: TRBV12-3/TRBV12-4; J gene: TRBJ1-2; CDR3 protein: ASSGVGASGYGYT
V gene: TRBV5-1; J gene: TRBJ1-1; CDR3 protein: ASSLVGDHMNTEAF
V gene: TRBV7-9; J gene: TRBJ1-2; CDR3 protein: ASRSGMVGYGYT
V gene: TRBV7-9; J gene: TRBJ1-4; CDR3 protein: ASSRTVSEKLF
V gene: TRBV6-4; J gene: TRBJ2-2; CDR3 protein: ASSDSTTGELF
V gene: TRBV20-1; J gene: TRBJ2-1; CDR3 protein: STRDRGYNEQF
V gene: TRBV4-3; J gene: TRBJ2-7; CDR3 protein: ASSQVRDRSYEQY
V gene: TRBV7-9; J gene: TRBJ2-1; CDR3 protein: ASSPAVIVGRYNEQF
V gene: TRBV19; J gene: TRBJ1-1; CDR3 protein: ASIGQGPPEAF
V gene: TRBV29-1; J gene: TRBJ2-2; CDR3 protein: SVSLDNTGELF
V gene: TRBV5-8; J gene: TRBJ1-2; CDR3 protein: ASSLDRSQGAGYT
V gene: TRBV12-3/TRBV12-4; J gene: TRBJ1-2; CDR3 protein: ASSRVGQKSYT
V gene: TRBV6-5; J gene: TRBJ2-3; CDR3 protein: ASSYDGALDTQY
V gene: TRBV5-1; J gene: TRBJ2-2; CDR3 protein: ASSFRDRSAGELF
V gene: TRBV5-1; J gene: TRBJ1-1; CDR3 protein: ASSLEGRGPPMNTEAF
V gene: TRBV4-1; J gene: TRBJ1-5; CDR3 protein: ASSQGDRGDQPQH
V gene: TRBV7-3; J gene: TRBJ1-1; CDR3 protein: ASSLGTGPLTEAF
V gene: TRBV4-1; J gene: TRBJ2-3; CDR3 protein: ASSGRDHSTDTQY
V gene: TRBV19; J gene: TRBJ2-5; CDR3 protein: ASSYGGTQY
V gene: TRBV4-3; J gene: TRBJ2-3; CDR3 protein: ASSPGTSGGQRTDTQY
V gene: TRBV9; J gene: TRBJ2-3; CDR3 protein: ASSVEAGDGKAQY
V gene: TRBV24-1; J gene: TRBJ2-3; CDR3 protein: ATSGRDRGTDTQY
V gene: TRBV5-6; J gene: TRBJ2-7; CDR3 protein: ASRPVGGAYEQY
V gene: TRBV27; J gene: TRBJ2-2; CDR3 protein: ASSLYGTVNTGELF
V gene: TRBV29-1; J gene: TRBJ2-1; CDR3 protein: SVEEDRGRSYNEQF